This T cell receptor beta chain was recorded in a study of beta chain features in type 1 diabetes. Study summary: Comparable age, gender and cell yields were observed in patients relative to healthy donors.

The CDR3 is made up of 15 amino acids. Between the trimmed V and J ends, which lost 5 bases and 2 bases, there was a span of 14 bases. Germline V lookup: CDR1 SGHTA, CDR2 FQGTGA. A remark on this clone: Other nucleotide sequences in the sample specify the same CDR3.

Sampling consisted of one heparinised blood draw per donor, averaging around 100 mL. Using CD45RO/CCR7/CD25/CD127/CD95/CD27, CD4+ naive, central memory, regulatory and stem cell-like memory cells were sorted. Reverse transcription of all isolated RNA meant that expressed TCRB transcripts were sequenced. The assay was immunoSEQ multiplex PCR, and TCRdb's table has in-frame clones only and misses some. The table lists some 270,000 clones, 8% of them singletons. This chain uses TRBV7-3 with TRBJ2-3, with D perhaps matching TRBD2 (7 bases). The material sequenced was central memory CD4+ T cells from blood. The clonotype originates from a woman between 18 and 29 years old in good health. CDR3 sequence (DNA): TGTGCCAGCAGCCGTGGGGGGGCCTACACAGATACGCAGTATTTT. It yields the protein CASSRGGAYTDTQYF.